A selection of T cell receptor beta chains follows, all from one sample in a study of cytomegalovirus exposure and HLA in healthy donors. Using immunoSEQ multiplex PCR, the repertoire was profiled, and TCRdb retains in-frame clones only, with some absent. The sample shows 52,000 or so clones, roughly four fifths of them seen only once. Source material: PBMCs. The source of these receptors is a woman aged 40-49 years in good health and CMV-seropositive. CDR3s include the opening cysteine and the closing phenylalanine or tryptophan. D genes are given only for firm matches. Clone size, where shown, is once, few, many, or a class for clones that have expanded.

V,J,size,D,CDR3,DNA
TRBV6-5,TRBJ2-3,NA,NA,CASSSAGADTQYF,TGTGCCAGCAGTTCTGCCGGGGCAGATACGCAGTATTTT
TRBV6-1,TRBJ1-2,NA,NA,CASSTVNYGYTF,TGTGCCAGCTCAACAGTTAACTATGGCTACACCTTC
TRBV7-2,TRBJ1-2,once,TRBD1,CASSAGTGGRGYTF,TGTGCCAGCAGCGCCGGGACAGGGGGCCGCGGCTACACCTTC
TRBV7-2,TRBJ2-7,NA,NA,CASSSTGQKKYF,TGTGCCAGCAGCTCCACCGGACAGAAAAAGTACTTC
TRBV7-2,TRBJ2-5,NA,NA,CASSLVGGARGWQETQYF,TGTGCCAGCAGCTTAGTCGGCGGGGCCCGAGGGTGGCAAGAGACCCAGTACTTC
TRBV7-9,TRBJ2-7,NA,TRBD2,CASSQRGLASGEQYF,TGTGCCAGCAGCCAAAGGGGACTAGCCTCAGGGGAGCAGTACTTC
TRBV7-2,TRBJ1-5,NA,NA,CASSRDLVPAQPQHF,TGTGCCAGCAGTCGGGACTTGGTGCCAGCTCAGCCCCAGCATTTT
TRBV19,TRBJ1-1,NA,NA,CASSIDRSAFF,TGTGCCAGTAGTATAGATCGGTCAGCTTTCTTT
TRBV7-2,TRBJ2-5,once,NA,CASLRGIGYQETQYF,TGTGCCAGCTTGAGGGGGATTGGATATCAAGAGACCCAGTACTTC
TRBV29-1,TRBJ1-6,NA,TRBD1,CSVGQGDSPLHF,TGCAGCGTCGGACAGGGGGATTCACCCCTCCACTTT
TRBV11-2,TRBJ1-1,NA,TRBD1,CASSPRQGRTEAFF,TGTGCCAGCAGCCCCCGACAGGGGAGGACTGAAGCTTTCTTT
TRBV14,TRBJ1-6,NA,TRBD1,CASSHRQGGFSPLHF,TGTGCCAGCAGCCACCGCCAGGGGGGTTTTTCACCCCTCCACTTT
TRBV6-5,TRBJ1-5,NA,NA,CASSRQGGQPQHF,TGTGCCAGCAGTCGGCAGGGAGGGCAGCCCCAGCATTTT
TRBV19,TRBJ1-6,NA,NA,CASSIGGHSPLHF,TGTGCCAGTAGTATAGGGGGCCATTCACCCCTCCACTTT
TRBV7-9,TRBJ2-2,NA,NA,CASSPIRAGELFF,TGTGCCAGCAGTCCAATTCGGGCCGGGGAGCTGTTTTTT
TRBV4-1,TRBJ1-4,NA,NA,CASSQSWGVFKLFF,TGCGCCAGCAGCCAATCTTGGGGGGTATTCAAACTGTTTTTT
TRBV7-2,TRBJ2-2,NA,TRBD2,CASSRGGYTGELFF,TGTGCCAGCAGCCGGGGGGGCTACACCGGGGAGCTGTTTTTT
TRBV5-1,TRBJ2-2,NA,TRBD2,CASSPTPGTSVTGELFF,TGCGCCAGCAGCCCCACCCCCGGGACTAGCGTCACCGGGGAGCTGTTTTTT
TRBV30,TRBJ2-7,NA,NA,CAWTRDISYEQYF,TGTGCCTGGACCCGGGACATCTCCTACGAGCAGTACTTC
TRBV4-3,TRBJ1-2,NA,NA,CASSQDRVGATNYGYTF,TGCGCCAGCAGCCAAGATCGCGTGGGGGCCACCAACTATGGCTACACCTTC
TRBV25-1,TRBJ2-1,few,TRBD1,CASSRPHGQGEQFF,TGTGCCAGCAGTCGCCCCCACGGACAGGGAGAGCAGTTCTTC
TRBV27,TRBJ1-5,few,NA,CASSAPGKGNQPQHF,TGTGCCAGCAGCGCGCCGGGGAAAGGCAATCAGCCCCAGCATTTT
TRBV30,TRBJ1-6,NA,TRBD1,CAWSPGQGDSPLHF,TGTGCCTGGAGTCCGGGACAGGGGGACTCACCCCTCCACTTT
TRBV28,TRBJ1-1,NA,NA,CASRNDRAEAFF,TGTGCCAGCAGAAACGACCGGGCTGAAGCTTTCTTT
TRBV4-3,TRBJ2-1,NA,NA,CASSQEPPGAAQVRSYNEQFF,TGCGCCAGCAGCCAAGAACCCCCAGGGGCGGCGCAGGTCCGCTCCTACAATGAGCAGTTCTTC
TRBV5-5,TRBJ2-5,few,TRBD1,CASSKHAGTGVETQYF,TGTGCCAGCAGCAAACACGCCGGGACAGGCGTAGAGACCCAGTACTTC
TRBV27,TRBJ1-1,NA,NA,CASSWRANTEAFF,TGTGCCAGCAGTTGGAGGGCGAACACTGAAGCTTTCTTT
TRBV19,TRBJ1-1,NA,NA,CASRDRNTEAFF,TGTGCCAGTAGGGACAGAAACACTGAAGCTTTCTTT
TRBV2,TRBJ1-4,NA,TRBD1,CASSDKGQAGNEKLFF,TGTGCCAGCAGTGATAAGGGACAGGCGGGTAATGAAAAACTGTTTTTT
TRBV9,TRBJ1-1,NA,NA,CASSVGVLGTNQAFF,TGTGCCAGCAGCGTGGGAGTTCTGGGCACAAACCAAGCTTTCTTT
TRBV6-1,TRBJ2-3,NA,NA,CASSEAYGSADTQYF,TGTGCCAGCAGTGAAGCGTACGGGTCCGCAGATACGCAGTATTTT
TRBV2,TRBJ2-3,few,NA,CASSPQGPSTDTQYF,TGTGCCAGCAGCCCGCAGGGGCCTAGCACAGATACGCAGTATTTT
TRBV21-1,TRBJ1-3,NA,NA,CASSKERQTVNTIYF,TGTGCCAGCAGCAAAGAAAGGCAGACAGTAAACACCATATATTTT